This T cell receptor (beta chain) derives from a study of T cell responses to AZD1222 COVID-19 vaccine. Sequencing was performed with immunoSEQ multiplex PCR; in TCRdb, only in-frame clones are kept and a portion is missing. This sample has approximately 100,000 clones, with 92% found just once. The CDR3 covers 15 residues. The germline V gene encodes CDR1 MNHEY and CDR2 SMNVEV (reference sequence). V was shortened by 5 bases and J by 5 bases, with 18 bases between the two germline ends. This receptor was taken from an adult in good health. Sequenced here: peripheral blood, sampled on day 0 of AZD1222 vaccination. The rearrangement joins TRBV27 to TRBJ2-5, with a tentative D call TRBD2 (5 bases). The DNA for the CDR3 is TGTGCCAGCAGTGATCGCAGCGACTACGATGAGACCCAGTACTTC. Its protein product is CASSDRSDYDETQYF.